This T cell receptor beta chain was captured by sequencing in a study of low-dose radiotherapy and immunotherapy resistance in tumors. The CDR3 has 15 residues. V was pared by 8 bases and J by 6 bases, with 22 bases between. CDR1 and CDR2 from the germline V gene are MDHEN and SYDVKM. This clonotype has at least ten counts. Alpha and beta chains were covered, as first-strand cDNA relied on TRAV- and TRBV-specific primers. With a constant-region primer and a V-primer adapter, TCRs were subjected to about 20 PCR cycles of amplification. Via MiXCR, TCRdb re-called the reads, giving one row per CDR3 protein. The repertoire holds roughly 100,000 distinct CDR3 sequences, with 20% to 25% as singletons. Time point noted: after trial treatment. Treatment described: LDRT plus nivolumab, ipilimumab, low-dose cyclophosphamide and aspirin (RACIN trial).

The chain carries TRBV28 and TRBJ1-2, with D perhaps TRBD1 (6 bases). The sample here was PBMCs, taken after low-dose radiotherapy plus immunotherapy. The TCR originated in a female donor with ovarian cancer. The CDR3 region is CASATPTTGRNGYTF. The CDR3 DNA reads TGTGCCAGCGCTACCCCCACGACAGGCAGAAATGGCTACACCTTC.